The 23 T cell receptor beta chains below were found in one sample sequenced in a study of Graves' ophthalmopathy and Graves' hyperthyroidism. Amplified material comprised TCR beta CDR3 regions derived from RNA transcripts. RT-PCR with HTBI primers came first, then second-round multiplex PCR. MiXCR, run by TCRdb on the multiplex PCR reads, gives a single entry per CDR3 protein. The data contain around 670,000 distinct CDR3 sequences, around 40% of them singletons. Material: peripheral blood. All receptors derive from an adult man with Graves' ophthalmopathy.

The chain combines TRBV6-1 with TRBJ2-5; D remains unclear. Germline V gives CDR1 MNHNS, CDR2 SASEGT. The CDR3 consists of 15 residues. V was pared by 5 bases and J by 1 base, with 14 bases between. The CDR3 bases are TGTGCCAGCAGTCCCGGGCCTTCTCGCCAAGAGACCCAGTACTTC. Amino acids: CASSPGPSRQETQYF.

The chain joins TRBV29-1 to TRBJ1-1; D is unclear. V lost 7 bases and J lost 4, with 13 bases in between. The CDR3 sequence is 12 residues long. Germline loops: CDR1 SQVTM, CDR2 ANQGSEA. CDR3 amino acids: CSASGLGTEAFF. DNA of the CDR3: TGCAGCGCCTCGGGTTTAGGCACTGAAGCTTTCTTT. Full variable domain (rest looked up from reference TRBV29-1 and TRBJ1-1): SAVISQKPSRDICQRGTSLTIQCQVDSQVTMMFWYRQQPGQSLTLIATANQGSEATYESGFVIDKFPISRPNLTFSTLTVSNMSPEDSSIYLCSASGLGTEAFFGQGTRLTVV.

The chain employs TRBV20-1 and TRBJ2-3; 8 nucleotides align to TRBD1. Trimming at V came to 2 bases and at J to 2 bases, leaving 3 bases not matched to a gene. Germline-derived CDR1 and CDR2 are DFQATT and SNEGSKA (reference sequence). The length of the CDR3 is 14 residues. The CDR3 reads CSARRDRNTDTQYF. The CDR3 nucleotides are TGCAGTGCTAGAAGGGACAGGAACACAGATACGCAGTATTTT.

V and J are TRBV6-5 and TRBJ2-5, with D possibly matching TRBD1 (5 bases). This CDR3 has 15 amino acids. V was shortened by 0 bases and J by 6 bases, with 14 bases between the two germline ends. Germline-derived CDR1 and CDR2 are MNHEY and SVGAGI. CDR3 region: CASSYSGQGSKTQYF. The CDR3, as DNA: TGTGCCAGCAGTTACTCGGGGCAGGGCTCGAAGACCCAGTACTTC.

The CDR3 DNA is TGTGCCAGCAGCGCCGGGACAGGGACCTCCTACGAGCAGTACTTC. Translation: CASSAGTGTSYEQYF. J is TRBJ2-7 and V is TRBV11-3, with 9 bases that match TRBD1. V dropped 5 bases and J dropped 0; count of bases not matched to a gene: 5. Germline V gene sequence: CDR1 SGHNT, CDR2 YENEEA. This CDR3 is 15 amino acids long.

V usage is TRBV7-9 and J usage is TRBJ2-2; 9 bases are a match to TRBD1. Germline V gene sequence: CDR1 SEHNR, CDR2 FQNEAQ (reference sequence). The CDR3 runs to 15 residues. V dropped 5 bases and J dropped 5; count of bases not matched to a gene: 6. This CDR3 reads CASSHRDRETGELFF. The CDR3, as DNA: TGTGCCAGCAGCCACCGGGACAGGGAGACCGGGGAGCTGTTTTTT.

This clonotype was seen a handful of times. The chain joins TRBV7-9 to TRBJ1-4, with 8 bases fitting TRBD1. In germline, CDR1 is SEHNR, CDR2 FQNEAQ (reference sequence). Trimming at V came to 5 bases and at J to 8 bases, leaving 10 bases not matched to a gene. The CDR3 contains 15 residues. CDR3 coding DNA: TGTGCCAGCAGCCAAGCGGGACAGGTAGTCGAAAAACTGTTTTTT. This codes for CASSQAGQVVEKLFF.

With respect to this clonotype: Mismatch with germline at one junction end may stem from a read error. The chain carries TRBV15 and TRBJ2-5, with D tentatively TRBD1 (6 bases). The length of the CDR3 is 14 residues. Per the germline V gene, CDR1 is LNHNV and CDR2 is YYDKDF (reference sequence). The CDR3 nucleotides are TGTGCCAGCAGCCCCGGGACAATCGAAGAGACCCAGTACTTC. Amino acid sequence: CASSPGTIEETQYF.

The chain recombines TRBV30 with TRBJ2-2; D uncertain. The CDR3 spans 12 residues. In germline, CDR1 is GTSNPN, CDR2 SVGIG (reference sequence). V gave up 3 bases and J gave up 4 bases, with 6 bases separating them. CDR3 residues: CAWRRVTGELFF. The CDR3 nucleotides read TGTGCCTGGAGAAGGGTCACCGGGGAGCTGTTTTTT.

The rearrangement uses TRBV15 and TRBJ1-2; a weak D match, TRBD1 (5 bases). Trimming took off 2 bases at V and 2 bases at J, with 9 bases between the two ends. In germline, CDR1 is LNHNV, CDR2 YYDKDF (reference sequence). There are 14 residues in the CDR3. CDR3 in DNA: TGTGCCACCAGCAGATCCCGACAGAACTATGGCTACACCTTC. Its protein product is CATSRSRQNYGYTF.

This clonotype was detected only a few times. The J gene is TRBJ2-5, the V gene TRBV7-6; the match to TRBD2 covers 11 bases. V lost 5 bases, J lost 5 bases, and 10 bases stayed unmatched. This CDR3 comprises 16 residues. The V gene's germline CDR1 is SGHVS and CDR2 FNYEAQ. The CDR3 DNA follows: TGTGCCAGCAGCCTTAGGACTAGCGGGCCACGGGAGACCCAGTACTTC. Amino acids: CASSLRTSGPRETQYF.

The genes are TRBV25-1 and TRBJ2-2; D call uncertain. V lost 9 bases and J 1 base, leaving 12 bases between the germline ends. Germline assignment: CDR1 MGHDK and CDR2 SYGVNS. CDR3 size: 14 residues. The CDR3 bases are TGTGCCAGTAGTATGTCCAAGAACACCGGGGAGCTGTTTTTT. As protein: CASSMSKNTGELFF.

This chain uses TRBV2 with TRBJ2-7, with unresolved D. V lost 5 bases and J 4 bases, leaving 15 bases between the germline ends. Germline V CDR1 and CDR2: SNHLY, FYNNEI. The CDR3 contains 14 residues. The CDR3 sequence is CASSYGPEDYEQYF. The CDR3 DNA is TGTGCCAGCAGTTATGGTCCCGAAGATTACGAGCAGTACTTC.

The sample holds many counts of this clonotype. The junction departs from the called germline gene at one end, perhaps through a read error. J is TRBJ1-5 and V is TRBV24-1, with D perhaps matching TRBD1 (5 bases). The germline V gene has CDR1 KGHDR and CDR2 SFDVKD. This CDR3 comprises 14 residues. The CDR3 loop is CASSYPGKDQPQHF. Written as DNA, the CDR3 is TGTGCCAGCAGTTACCCAGGGAAAGATCAGCCCCAGCATTTT.

CDR3 sequence (DNA): TGTGCCAGCAGCCAGGGGGACGGGGCCTACGAGCAGTACTTC. This sequence encodes CASSQGDGAYEQYF. This chain joins TRBV7-9 and TRBJ2-7, with 7 bases lining up with TRBD1. V gave up 5 bases and J gave up 2 bases; unmatched junction bases: 6. CDR1 and CDR2 from the germline V gene are SEHNR and FQNEAQ (reference sequence). The CDR3 is made up of 14 amino acids.

This clonotype was counted many times. The chain joins TRBV7-2 to TRBJ2-7, with a weak D call TRBD1 (6 bases). CDR1 SGHTA and CDR2 FQGNSA come from the germline V gene. This CDR3 spans 14 amino acids. Trimming took 2 bases from V and 2 from J, leaving 10 bases between them. The CDR3 reads CASSLRQGTYEQYF. In nucleotides, the CDR3 is TGTGCCAGCAGCTTAAGGCAGGGGACCTACGAGCAGTACTTC.

In nucleotides, the CDR3 is TGTGCCAGCAGCGTAGAGGCTAGCGCGTCCTACGAGCAGTACTTC. Its protein product is CASSVEASASYEQYF. The V and J genes are TRBV9 and TRBJ2-7, with D tentatively TRBD2 (6 bases). The ends were cut back, 0 bases at V and 1 base at J, with 11 bases in the middle. The CDR3 spans 15 residues. Germline V gives CDR1 SGDLS, CDR2 YYNGEE.

This clonotype was counted ten times or more. The genes are TRBV7-8 and TRBJ1-2; D gene ambiguous. There are 12 residues in the CDR3. The germline CDR1 and CDR2 sequences are SGHVS and FQNEAQ. With 3 bases removed from V and 10 bases from J, the gap between germline ends came to 12 bases. CDR3 residues: CASSFSPSFYTF. The CDR3 nucleotides read TGTGCCAGCAGCTTCAGCCCGTCTTTCTACACCTTC. Full variable domain (remainder filled in from reference TRBV7-8 and TRBJ1-2): GAGVSQSPRYKVAKRGQDVALRCDPISGHVSLFWYQQALGQGPEFLTYFQNEAQLDKSGLPSDRFFAERPEGSVSTLKIQRTQQEDSAVYLCASSFSPSFYTFGSGTRLTVV.

The rearrangement uses TRBV29-1 and TRBJ2-5; perhaps TRBD1 as D (5 bases). V was clipped by 3 bases and J by 5 bases, with 16 bases between them. This CDR3 has 14 amino acids. Germline V CDR1 and CDR2: SQVTM, ANQGSEA. CDR3 in amino acids: CSVEWGGLWETQYF. The CDR3 nucleotides are TGCAGCGTTGAGTGGGGCGGCCTTTGGGAGACCCAGTACTTC.

The V gene is TRBV7-9, the J gene TRBJ1-5; the D gene is possibly TRBD1 (5 bases). With 2 bases removed from V and 0 bases from J, the gap between germline ends came to 11 bases. Germline loops: CDR1 SEHNR, CDR2 FQNEAQ (reference sequence). The CDR3 consists of 16 residues. The DNA of the CDR3 is TGTGCCAGCAGCTTAATAGGGGAAGGTAGCAATCAGCCCCAGCATTTT. It translates to CASSLIGEGSNQPQHF.

The genes are TRBV2 and TRBJ2-3; 7 nucleotides align to TRBD2. J lost 5 bases, V lost 6 bases, and 2 bases had no gene match. This CDR3 comprises 12 residues. Germline loops: CDR1 SNHLY, CDR2 FYNNEI. This CDR3 is CASSLAGDTQYF. The DNA of the CDR3 is TGTGCCAGCAGCTTAGCGGGAGATACGCAGTATTTT. The variable domain in full, completed from reference TRBV2 and TRBJ2-3, reads EPEVTQTPSHQVTQMGQEVILRCVPISNHLYFYWYRQILGQKVEFLVSFYNNEISEKSEIFDDQFSVERPDGSNFTLKIRSTKLEDSAMYFCASSLAGDTQYFGPGTRLTVL.

This clonotype was observed a few times. The DNA of the CDR3 is TGTGCCAGCAGTGTCCAGGCGCCCTCGACTGAAGCTTTCTTT. It translates to CASSVQAPSTEAFF. The chain has TRBV9 and TRBJ1-1; D gene unclear. Germline V gene sequence: CDR1 SGDLS, CDR2 YYNGEE. The CDR3 is made up of 14 amino acids. Trimming cost V 5 bases and J 5 bases, with 16 bases left between them. The full variable domain, completed using reference TRBV9 and TRBJ1-1, is DSGVTQTPKHLITATGQRVTLRCSPRSGDLSVYWYQQSLDQGLQFLIQYYNGEERAKGNILERFSAQQFPDLHSELNLSSLELGDSALYFCASSVQAPSTEAFFGQGTRLTVV.

As to this clonotype: A clone one base away is much larger, so this may be a read error. The rearrangement links TRBV16 to TRBJ1-1; no firm D call. Germline CDR1 and CDR2: KGHSY and FQNENV. This CDR3 region has 11 residues. CDR3 residues: CANSFGAEAFF. Written as DNA, the CDR3 is TGTGCCAACAGCTTCGGGGCTGAAGCTTTCTTT.